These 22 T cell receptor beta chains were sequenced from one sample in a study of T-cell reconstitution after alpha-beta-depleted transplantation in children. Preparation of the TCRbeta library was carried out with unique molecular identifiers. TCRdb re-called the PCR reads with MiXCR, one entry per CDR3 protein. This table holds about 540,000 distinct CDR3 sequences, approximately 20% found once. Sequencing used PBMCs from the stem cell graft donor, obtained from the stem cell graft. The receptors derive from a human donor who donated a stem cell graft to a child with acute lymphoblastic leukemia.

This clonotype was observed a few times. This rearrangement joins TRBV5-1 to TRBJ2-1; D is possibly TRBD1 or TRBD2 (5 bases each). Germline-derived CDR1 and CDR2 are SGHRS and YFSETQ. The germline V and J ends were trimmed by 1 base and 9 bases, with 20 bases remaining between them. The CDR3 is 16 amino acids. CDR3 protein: CASSLMRPDRGGEQFF. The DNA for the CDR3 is TGCGCCAGCAGCTTGATGCGGCCTGACCGGGGCGGTGAGCAGTTCTTC.

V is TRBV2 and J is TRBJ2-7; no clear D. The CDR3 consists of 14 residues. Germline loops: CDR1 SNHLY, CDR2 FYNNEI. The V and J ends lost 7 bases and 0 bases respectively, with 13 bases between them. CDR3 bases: TGTGCCAGCATGAGTGCGACCGGCTCCTACGAGCAGTACTTC. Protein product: CASMSATGSYEQYF.

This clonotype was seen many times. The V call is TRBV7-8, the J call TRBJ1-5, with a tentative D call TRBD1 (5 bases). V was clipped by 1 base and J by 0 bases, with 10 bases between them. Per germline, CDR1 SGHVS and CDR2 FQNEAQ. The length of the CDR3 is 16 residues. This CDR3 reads CASSLGGTFSNQPQHF. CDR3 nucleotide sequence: TGTGCCAGCAGCTTAGGGGGCACATTTAGCAATCAGCCCCAGCATTTT.

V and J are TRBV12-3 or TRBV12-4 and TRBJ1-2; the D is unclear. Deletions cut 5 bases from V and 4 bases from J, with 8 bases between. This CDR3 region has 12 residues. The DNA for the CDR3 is TGTGCCAGCAGTCCGGATGCCTATGGCTACACCTTC. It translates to CASSPDAYGYTF.

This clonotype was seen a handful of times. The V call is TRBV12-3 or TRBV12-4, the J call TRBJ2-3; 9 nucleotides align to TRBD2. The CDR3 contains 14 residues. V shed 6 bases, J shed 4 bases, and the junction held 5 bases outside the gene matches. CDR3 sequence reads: CASSHGTSPDTQYF. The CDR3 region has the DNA TGTGCCAGCAGCCATGGGACTAGCCCAGATACGCAGTATTTT.

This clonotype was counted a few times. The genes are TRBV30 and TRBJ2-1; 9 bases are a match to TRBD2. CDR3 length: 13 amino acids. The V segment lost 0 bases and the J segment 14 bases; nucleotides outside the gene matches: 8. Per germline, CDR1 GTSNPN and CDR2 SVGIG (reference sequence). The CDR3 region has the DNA TGTGCCTGGAGTGTATTAGCGGGAGCAGGCGAGTTCTTC. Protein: CAWSVLAGAGEFF. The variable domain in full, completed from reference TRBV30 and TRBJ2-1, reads SQTIHQWPATLVQPVGSPLSLECTVEGTSNPNLYWYRQAAGRGLQLLFYSVGIGQISSEVPQNLSASRPQDRQFILSSKKLLLSDSGFYLCAWSVLAGAGEFFGPGTRLTVL.

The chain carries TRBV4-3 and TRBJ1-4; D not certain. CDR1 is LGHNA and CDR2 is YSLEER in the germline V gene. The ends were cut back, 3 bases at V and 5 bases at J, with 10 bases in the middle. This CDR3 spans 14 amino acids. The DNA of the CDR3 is TGCGCCAGCAGCCATTTATGGACCAATGAAAAACTGTTTTTT. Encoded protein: CASSHLWTNEKLFF.

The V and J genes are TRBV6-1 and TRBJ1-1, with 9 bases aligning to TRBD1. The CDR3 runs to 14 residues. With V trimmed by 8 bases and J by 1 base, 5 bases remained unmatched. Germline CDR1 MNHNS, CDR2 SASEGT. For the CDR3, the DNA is TGTGCCAGCGGGGCGACAGGGGGGAACACTGAAGCTTTCTTT. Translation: CASGATGGNTEAFF.

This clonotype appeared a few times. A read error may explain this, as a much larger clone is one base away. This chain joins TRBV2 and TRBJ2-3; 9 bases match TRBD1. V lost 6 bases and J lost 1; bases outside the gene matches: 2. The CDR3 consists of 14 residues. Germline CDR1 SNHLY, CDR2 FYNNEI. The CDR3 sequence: CASRRTGGTDTQYF. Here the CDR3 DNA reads TGTGCCAGCAGGCGGACAGGGGGCACAGATACGCAGTATTTT.

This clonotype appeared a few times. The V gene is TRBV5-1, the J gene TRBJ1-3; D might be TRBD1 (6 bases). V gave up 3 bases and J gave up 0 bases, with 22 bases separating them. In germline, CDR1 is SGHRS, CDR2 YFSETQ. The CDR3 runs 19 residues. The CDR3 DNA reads TGCGCCAGCAGCTCGCCGACAGGACTAAATGCCATCTCTGGAAACACCATATATTTT. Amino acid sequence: CASSSPTGLNAISGNTIYF.

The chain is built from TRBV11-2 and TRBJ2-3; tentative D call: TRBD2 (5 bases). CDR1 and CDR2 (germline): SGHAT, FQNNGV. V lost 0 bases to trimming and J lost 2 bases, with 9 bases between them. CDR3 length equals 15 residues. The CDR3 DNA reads TGTGCCAGCAGCTTAGAATGGGGAGTCACAGATACGCAGTATTTT. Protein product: CASSLEWGVTDTQYF. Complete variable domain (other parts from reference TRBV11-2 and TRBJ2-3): EAGVAQSPRYKIIEKRQSVAFWCNPISGHATLYWYQQILGQGPKLLIQFQNNGVVDDSQLPKDRFSAERLKGVDSTLKIQPAKLEDSAVYLCASSLEWGVTDTQYFGPGTRLTVL.

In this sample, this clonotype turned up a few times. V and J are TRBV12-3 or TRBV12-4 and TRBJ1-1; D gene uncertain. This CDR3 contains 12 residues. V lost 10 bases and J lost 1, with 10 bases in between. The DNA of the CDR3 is TGTGCCAACCGAGCTGAGAACACTGAAGCTTTCTTT. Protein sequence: CANRAENTEAFF.

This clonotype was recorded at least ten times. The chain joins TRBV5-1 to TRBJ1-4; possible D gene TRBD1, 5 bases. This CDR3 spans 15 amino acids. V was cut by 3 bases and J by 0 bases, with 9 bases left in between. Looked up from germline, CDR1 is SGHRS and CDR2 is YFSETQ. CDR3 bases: TGCGCCAGCAGCTCCCTGGGGGCAACTAATGAAAAACTGTTTTTT. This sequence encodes CASSSLGATNEKLFF.

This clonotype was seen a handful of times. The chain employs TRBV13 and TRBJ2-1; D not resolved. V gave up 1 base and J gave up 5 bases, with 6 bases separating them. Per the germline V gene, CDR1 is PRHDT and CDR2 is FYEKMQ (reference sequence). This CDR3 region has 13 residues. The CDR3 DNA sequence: TGTGCCAGCAGCTTAGTGGGAAACAATGAGCAGTTCTTC. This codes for CASSLVGNNEQFF. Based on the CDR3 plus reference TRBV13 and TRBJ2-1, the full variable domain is AAGVIQSPRHLIKEKRETATLKCYPIPRHDTVYWYQQGPGQDPQFLISFYEKMQSDKGSIPDRFSAQQFSDYHSELNMSSLELGDSALYFCASSLVGNNEQFFGPGTRLTVL.

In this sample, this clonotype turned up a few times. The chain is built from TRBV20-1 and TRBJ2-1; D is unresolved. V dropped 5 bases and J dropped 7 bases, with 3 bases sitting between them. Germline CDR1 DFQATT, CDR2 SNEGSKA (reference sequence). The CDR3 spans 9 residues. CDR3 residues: CSAWNEQFF. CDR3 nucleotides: TGCAGTGCTTGGAATGAGCAGTTCTTC.

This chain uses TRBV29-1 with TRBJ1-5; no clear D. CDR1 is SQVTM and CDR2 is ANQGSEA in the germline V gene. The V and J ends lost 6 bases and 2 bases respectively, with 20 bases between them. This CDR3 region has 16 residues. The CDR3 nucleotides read TGCAGCGTCGCGCCATCTGGGGATGGGGGCAATCAGCCCCAGCATTTT. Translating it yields CSVAPSGDGGNQPQHF. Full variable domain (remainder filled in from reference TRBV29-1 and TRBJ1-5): SAVISQKPSRDICQRGTSLTIQCQVDSQVTMMFWYRQQPGQSLTLIATANQGSEATYESGFVIDKFPISRPNLTFSTLTVSNMSPEDSSIYLCSVAPSGDGGNQPQHFGDGTRLSIL.

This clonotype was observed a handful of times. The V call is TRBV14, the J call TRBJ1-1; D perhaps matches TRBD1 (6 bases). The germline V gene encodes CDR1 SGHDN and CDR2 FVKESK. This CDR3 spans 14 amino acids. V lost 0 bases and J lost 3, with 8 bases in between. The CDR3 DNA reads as TGTGCCAGCAGCCAAGAACCAGGGGACACTGAAGCTTTCTTT. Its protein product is CASSQEPGDTEAFF. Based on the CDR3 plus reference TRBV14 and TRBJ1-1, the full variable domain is EAGVTQFPSHSVIEKGQTVTLRCDPISGHDNLYWYRRVMGKEIKFLLHFVKESKQDESGMPNNRFLAERTGGTYSTLKVQPAELEDSGVYFCASSQEPGDTEAFFGQGTRLTVV.

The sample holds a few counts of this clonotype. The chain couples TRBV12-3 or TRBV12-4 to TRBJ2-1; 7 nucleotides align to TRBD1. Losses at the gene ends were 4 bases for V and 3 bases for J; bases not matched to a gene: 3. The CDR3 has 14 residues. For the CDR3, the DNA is TGTGCCAGCAGTTATACAGGGGTCTACAATGAGCAGTTCTTC. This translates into CASSYTGVYNEQFF.

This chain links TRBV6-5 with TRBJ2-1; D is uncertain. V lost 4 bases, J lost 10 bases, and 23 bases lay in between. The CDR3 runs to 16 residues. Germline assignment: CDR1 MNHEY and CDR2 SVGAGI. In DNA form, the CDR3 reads TGTGCCAGCAGTTCTCGAGGACCACTAACGGGTTTCGAGCAGTTCTTC. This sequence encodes CASSSRGPLTGFEQFF.

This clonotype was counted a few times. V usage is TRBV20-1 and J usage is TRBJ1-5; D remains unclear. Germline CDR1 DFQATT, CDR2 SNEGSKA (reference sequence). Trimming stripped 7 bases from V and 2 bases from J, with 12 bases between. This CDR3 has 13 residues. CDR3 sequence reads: CSVPVGGNQPQHF. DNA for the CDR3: TGCAGTGTTCCCGTCGGGGGCAATCAGCCCCAGCATTTT.

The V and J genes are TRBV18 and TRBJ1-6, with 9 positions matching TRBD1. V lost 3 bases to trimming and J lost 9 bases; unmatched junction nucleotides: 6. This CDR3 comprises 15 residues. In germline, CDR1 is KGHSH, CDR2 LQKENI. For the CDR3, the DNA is TGTGCCAGCTCACCTCAGACAGGGGGAGGTTCACCCCTCCACTTT. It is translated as CASSPQTGGGSPLHF.

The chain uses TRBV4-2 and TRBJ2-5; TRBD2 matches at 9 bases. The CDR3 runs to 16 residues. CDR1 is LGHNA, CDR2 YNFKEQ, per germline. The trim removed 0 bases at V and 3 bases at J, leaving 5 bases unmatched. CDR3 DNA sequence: TGTGCCAGCAGCCAAGACTCCGCGGGAGGGGAAGAGACCCAGTACTTC. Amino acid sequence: CASSQDSAGGEETQYF.